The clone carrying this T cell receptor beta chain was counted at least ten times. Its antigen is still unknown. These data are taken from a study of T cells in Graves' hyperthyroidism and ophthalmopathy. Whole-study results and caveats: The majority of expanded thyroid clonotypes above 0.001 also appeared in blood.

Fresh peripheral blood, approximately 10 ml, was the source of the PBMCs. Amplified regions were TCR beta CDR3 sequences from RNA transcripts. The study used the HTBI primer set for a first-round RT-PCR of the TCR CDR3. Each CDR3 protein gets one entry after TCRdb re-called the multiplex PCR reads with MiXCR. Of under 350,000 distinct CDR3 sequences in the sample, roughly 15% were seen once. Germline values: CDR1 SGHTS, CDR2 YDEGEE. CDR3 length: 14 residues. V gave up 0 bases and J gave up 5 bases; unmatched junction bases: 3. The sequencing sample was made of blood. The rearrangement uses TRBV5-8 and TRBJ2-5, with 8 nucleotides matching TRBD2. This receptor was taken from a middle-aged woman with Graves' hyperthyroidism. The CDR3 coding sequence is TGTGCCAGCAGCTTGGGACTAGCGTTGGAGACCCAGTACTTC. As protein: CASSLGLALETQYF.